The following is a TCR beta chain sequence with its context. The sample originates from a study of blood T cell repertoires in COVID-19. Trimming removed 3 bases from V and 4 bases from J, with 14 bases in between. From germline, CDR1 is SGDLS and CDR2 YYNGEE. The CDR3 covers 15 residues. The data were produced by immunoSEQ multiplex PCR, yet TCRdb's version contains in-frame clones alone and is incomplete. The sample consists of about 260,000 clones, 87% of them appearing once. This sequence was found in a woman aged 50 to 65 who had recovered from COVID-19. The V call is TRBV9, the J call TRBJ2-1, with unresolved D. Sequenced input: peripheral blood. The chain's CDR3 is CASSGPVTPYNEQFF. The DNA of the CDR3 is TGTGCCAGCAGCGGTCCGGTAACCCCTTACAATGAGCAGTTCTTC.